These 27 T cell receptor beta chains originate from one sample sequenced in a study of vaccination and CD4 T cells after COVID-19. This sample's treatment: approximately 10-day PBMC culture with coronavirus spike peptide pools or control peptides (ViraFEST assay). Cultured CD4+ T cell DNA was sequenced using the Oncomine TCR Beta short-read assay. MiXCR, run by TCRdb on the PCR reads, gives a single entry per CDR3 protein. The sample holds several thousand distinct CDR3 sequences, more than 60% seen once. Their target antigens are unknown. The material sequenced was CD4+ T cells from blood, cultured in vitro. The receptor source for this set is a human donor who had recovered from COVID-19.

The chain recombines TRBV6-1 with TRBJ1-5; D perhaps matches TRBD1 (5 bases). Germline values: CDR1 MNHNS, CDR2 SASEGT. V lost 6 bases and J 2 bases, leaving 17 bases between the germline ends. The CDR3 sequence is 16 residues long. CDR3 protein: CASSQGKGGGNQPQHF. CDR3 DNA sequence: TGTGCCAGCAGCCAGGGAAAGGGAGGGGGCAATCAGCCCCAGCATTTT.

Remarks on this clonotype: One end of the junction is discordant with germline, which a read error may explain. The chain combines TRBV6-1 with TRBJ2-7, with D perhaps TRBD1 (6 bases). The CDR3 runs to 15 residues. Germline lookup yields CDR1 MNHNS and CDR2 SASEGT. CDR3 sequence: CAISDPGQLTYEQYF. The DNA for the CDR3 is TGTGCCATCAGTGACCCCGGACAGCTTACCTACGAGCAGTACTTC.

The V and J genes are TRBV20-1 and TRBJ2-7; tentatively, D is TRBD1 (6 bases). CDR1 is DFQATT and CDR2 is SNEGSKA in the germline V gene (reference sequence). The V gene lost 1 base and the J gene lost 0 bases, with 19 bases spanning the gap. The CDR3 length is 17 residues. The CDR3 sequence is CSARGLEEGVSSYEQYF. The CDR3 nucleotides are TGCAGTGCTAGAGGGCTAGAAGAGGGGGTGAGCTCCTACGAGCAGTACTTC.

The table lists this clonotype with a few counts. The chain joins TRBV30 to TRBJ1-2, with D uncertain. The CDR3 is made up of 11 amino acids. V lost 3 bases to trimming and J lost 5 bases, with 7 bases between them. Germline loops: CDR1 GTSNPN, CDR2 SVGIG (reference sequence). The CDR3 loop is CAWSQDYGYTF. The CDR3 bases are TGTGCCTGGAGCCAGGATTATGGCTACACCTTC.

The J gene is TRBJ2-3, the V gene TRBV20-1; 8 bases are shared with TRBD2. V was pared by 4 bases and J by 1 base, with 7 bases of the junction left unmatched. The CDR3 length is 15 residues. Germline lookup yields CDR1 DFQATT and CDR2 SNEGSKA (reference sequence). DNA for the CDR3: TGCAGTGCTAAATTCGGGGGGGAGGGCACAGATACGCAGTATTTT. It yields the protein CSAKFGGEGTDTQYF.

J is TRBJ2-7 and V is TRBV6-1; TRBD2 matches at 7 bases. Germline CDR1 and CDR2: MNHNS and SASEGT. The CDR3 has 14 residues. J was trimmed by 2 bases and V by 7 bases; bases with no gene match: 8. DNA for the CDR3: TGTGCCAGCACCCCAGGGCGGGGGACCTACGAGCAGTACTTC. Its protein product is CASTPGRGTYEQYF.

The V gene is TRBV14, the J gene TRBJ1-1, with D unclear. Germline V gene data show CDR1 as SGHDN and CDR2 as FVKESK. The CDR3 spans 15 residues. The V gene lost 1 base and the J gene lost 0 bases, with 9 bases spanning the gap. CDR3 coding DNA: TGTGCCAGCAGCCAAGTTTCCCGGTTGAACACTGAAGCTTTCTTT. Amino acid sequence: CASSQVSRLNTEAFF. Using reference TRBV14 and TRBJ1-1 for the parts outside the CDR3, the full variable domain is EAGVTQFPSHSVIEKGQTVTLRCDPISGHDNLYWYRRVMGKEIKFLLHFVKESKQDESGMPNNRFLAERTGGTYSTLKVQPAELEDSGVYFCASSQVSRLNTEAFFGQGTRLTVV.

The rearrangement joins TRBV11-3 to TRBJ1-6; D gene unclear. With 5 bases removed from V and 7 bases from J, the gap between germline ends came to 12 bases. The CDR3 totals 14 residues. Germline V gene sequence: CDR1 SGHNT, CDR2 YENEEA. The CDR3 region has the DNA TGTGCCAGCAGCCTCGACCGGCCCAATTCACCCCTCCACTTT. This translates into CASSLDRPNSPLHF.

The chain combines TRBV6-1 with TRBJ1-5; no clear D. Germline loops: CDR1 MNHNS, CDR2 SASEGT. V was clipped by 4 bases and J by 7 bases, with 14 bases between them. The CDR3 runs to 14 residues. CDR3 in DNA: TGTGCCAGCAGTGGAGGTTCTAACTGGCAGCCCCAGCATTTT. It is translated as CASSGGSNWQPQHF.

Regarding this clonotype: Relative to the germline gene, one junction end is altered; a read error may explain this. The rearrangement uses TRBV20-1 and TRBJ2-1; D perhaps matches TRBD2 (6 bases). This CDR3 comprises 13 residues. CDR1 and CDR2 (germline): DFQATT, SNEGSKA (reference sequence). The CDR3 protein is CSASGDSYNGQFF. CDR3 bases: TGCAGTGCTAGTGGGGACTCCTACAATGGGCAGTTCTTC.

The chain employs TRBV27 and TRBJ2-5; maybe TRBD1 (6 bases). Germline CDR1 reads MNHEY; CDR2 reads SMNVEV (reference sequence). The CDR3 runs 14 residues. Trimming stripped 2 bases from V and 7 bases from J, with 14 bases between. DNA of the CDR3: TGTGCCAGCAGTTTAATAGGGGGTCAGGGGACCCAGTACTTC. This sequence encodes CASSLIGGQGTQYF.

This clonotype showed up just a few times. The chain uses TRBV27 and TRBJ1-1; 7 bases line up with TRBD1. V was pared by 3 bases and J by 2 bases, with 9 bases of the junction left unmatched. The CDR3 loop spans 16 amino acids. Germline CDR1 MNHEY, CDR2 SMNVEV (reference sequence). In DNA, the CDR3 is TGTGCCAGCAGTTTGCAGCAGGGGGGAGTAAACACTGAAGCTTTCTTT. The encoded protein is CASSLQQGGVNTEAFF.

This clonotype was observed a few times. This rearrangement joins TRBV6-1 to TRBJ1-2; perhaps TRBD1 as D (5 bases). Germline CDR1 is MNHNS and CDR2 is SASEGT. The CDR3 has 15 residues. Trimming stripped 1 base from V and 1 base from J, with 10 bases between. The CDR3 spells CASSEGGGGNYGYTF. DNA for the CDR3: TGTGCCAGCAGTGAAGGTGGGGGAGGTAACTATGGCTACACCTTC.

The V and J genes are TRBV27 and TRBJ1-2; D is ambiguous. CDR3 length equals 13 residues. Trimming cost V 5 bases and J 4 bases, with 11 bases left between them. The germline V gene encodes CDR1 MNHEY and CDR2 SMNVEV (reference sequence). The CDR3 bases are TGTGCCAGCAGTCGACGGGATCTCTATGGCTACACCTTC. This translates into CASSRRDLYGYTF.

The CDR3 loop is CASSYSTPSGPSTDTQYF. The CDR3 nucleotides are TGTGCCAGCAGTTACTCGACCCCCAGCGGGCCAAGCACAGATACGCAGTATTTT. V gene TRBV6-5 combines with J gene TRBJ2-3; possible D gene TRBD2, 6 bases. Germline CDR1 is MNHEY and CDR2 is SVGAGI. The CDR3 totals 18 residues. Trimming took off 0 bases at V and 0 bases at J, with 16 bases between the two ends.

This clonotype has only a few counts. V usage is TRBV2 and J usage is TRBJ1-2; a possible D gene is TRBD1 (6 bases). V was trimmed by 7 bases and J by 3 bases, leaving 12 bases between them. The CDR3 length is 13 residues. The germline gives CDR1 SNHLY, CDR2 FYNNEI. As DNA, the CDR3 is TGTGCCAGCACCCCAGGGGCGGACTATGGCTACACCTTC. Protein: CASTPGADYGYTF.

In DNA, the CDR3 is TGTGCCAGCAGCTTATCGAGGTTAGGGACTGAAGCTTTCTTT. Translating it yields CASSLSRLGTEAFF. The gene calls are TRBV11-2 and TRBJ1-1; D unclear. The germline V and J ends were trimmed by 2 bases and 5 bases, with 12 bases remaining between them. Germline lookup yields CDR1 SGHAT and CDR2 FQNNGV. The length of the CDR3 is 14 residues. Full variable domain (rest looked up from reference TRBV11-2 and TRBJ1-1): EAGVAQSPRYKIIEKRQSVAFWCNPISGHATLYWYQQILGQGPKLLIQFQNNGVVDDSQLPKDRFSAERLKGVDSTLKIQPAKLEDSAVYLCASSLSRLGTEAFFGQGTRLTVV.

The chain links TRBV20-1 to TRBJ2-7; weak D call: TRBD1 (5 bases). CDR1 is DFQATT, CDR2 SNEGSKA, per germline (reference sequence). The CDR3 has 12 residues. The V gene lost 6 bases and the J gene lost 5 bases, with 14 bases spanning the gap. The CDR3, as DNA: TGCAGTGCGCCACCGGACATTCACGAGCAGTACTTC. This codes for CSAPPDIHEQYF.

This clonotype was recorded once. This sequence joins TRBV6-7 and TRBJ1-4; 11 bases match TRBD1. TRBV6-7 qualifies as an ORF whose function is uncertain. The ends lost 0 bases at V and 1 base at J; junction bases unmatched: 4. The CDR3 consists of 18 residues. This CDR3 is CASSYSRDRGRTNEKLFF. CDR3 nucleotides: TGTGCCAGCAGTTACTCCCGGGACAGGGGGAGAACTAATGAAAAACTGTTTTTT.

Concerning this clonotype itself: At one boundary the junction diverges from the germline segment, which might be a read error. The gene calls are TRBV7-7 and TRBJ2-5; D perhaps matches TRBD2 (6 bases). Per germline, CDR1 SSHAT and CDR2 FNYEAQ (reference sequence). This CDR3 is 13 amino acids long. The CDR3 coding sequence is TGTGCTAGCAGCTTAGGGAGGAGGAAGACCCAGTACTTC. Translating gives CASSLGRRKTQYF.

This sequence joins TRBV7-9 and TRBJ1-3; D is unclear. The CDR3 is 14 amino acids. Trimming shortened V by 1 base and J by 0 bases, and 4 bases separated the two germline ends. Per germline, CDR1 SEHNR and CDR2 FQNEAQ (reference sequence). The CDR3 nucleotides read TGTGCCAGCAGCTTAGGAGTCTCTGGAAACACCATATATTTT. It encodes CASSLGVSGNTIYF.

This clonotype has a handful of counts. This chain connects TRBV20-1 to TRBJ1-5, with 8 bases lining up with TRBD1. Trimming at V came to 4 bases and at J to 2 bases, leaving 4 bases not matched to a gene. Germline V lookup: CDR1 DFQATT, CDR2 SNEGSKA (reference sequence). This CDR3 has 14 amino acids. The CDR3 region is CSAKKTGGNQPQHF. DNA of the CDR3: TGCAGTGCTAAGAAGACAGGGGGCAATCAGCCCCAGCATTTT.

The chain is built from TRBV15 and TRBJ1-1; no clear D gene. Germline V gene sequence: CDR1 LNHNV, CDR2 YYDKDF (reference sequence). V was pared by 1 base and J by 3 bases, with 15 bases between. The CDR3 runs to 16 residues. The CDR3 sequence is CATSRVGVRVDTEAFF. CDR3 in DNA: TGTGCCACCAGCAGAGTCGGGGTTCGGGTGGACACTGAAGCTTTCTTT.

The gene calls are TRBV20-1 and TRBJ1-2; D call uncertain. Germline values: CDR1 DFQATT, CDR2 SNEGSKA (reference sequence). The CDR3 is 16 residues long. V was clipped by 0 bases and J by 3 bases, with 17 bases between them. The CDR3 loop is CSARDNLGTGDYGYTF. CDR3 bases: TGCAGTGCTAGAGATAATTTAGGTACGGGAGACTATGGCTACACCTTC.

The chain recombines TRBV10-3 with TRBJ1-2; 8 nucleotides agree with TRBD1. The CDR3 loop spans 14 amino acids. Germline lookup yields CDR1 ENHRY and CDR2 SYGVKD. V lost 7 bases, J lost 0 bases, and 4 bases stayed unmatched. The CDR3 coding sequence is TGTGCCATCACCATGGACAGGGCTAACTATGGCTACACCTTC. Translating it yields CAITMDRANYGYTF.

The gene calls are TRBV12-3 or TRBV12-4 and TRBJ1-1; 8 nucleotides match TRBD1. Trimming took 4 bases from V and 8 from J; bases not matched to a gene: 6. This CDR3 is 13 amino acids long. The CDR3 nucleotides read TGTGCCAGCAGTTACCAGGGGGCGCGGGAAGCTTTCTTT. Its translation is CASSYQGAREAFF.

The rearrangement links TRBV5-5 to TRBJ2-4; D is ambiguous. V dropped 4 bases and J dropped 1 base, with 18 bases sitting between them. Looked up from germline, CDR1 is SGHKS and CDR2 is YYEKEE (reference sequence). This CDR3 is built from 17 residues. In DNA form, the CDR3 reads TGTGCCAGCAGCGACCGGTTCGACGGACCGGCCAAAAACATTCAGTACTTC. It is translated as CASSDRFDGPAKNIQYF.